This TCR beta chain was retrieved from a study of blood T cell repertoires in COVID-19. Seattle enrolled patients during active infection and tracked them longitudinally. CDR3 size: 14 residues. Germline V gene sequence: CDR1 SNHLY, CDR2 FYNNEI. V lost 5 bases, J lost 6 bases, and 3 bases stayed unmatched. Produced via immunoSEQ multiplex PCR; TCRdb's table is partial and in-frame only. Of 200,000 to 250,000 clones in the sample, over 75% were seen once. The source of this sequence is a middle-aged man with COVID-19, enrolled during active disease. The gene calls are TRBV2 and TRBJ2-2; 10 positions match TRBD2. Sequencing used peripheral blood. Written as DNA, the CDR3 is TGTGCCAGCAGTTACCTAGCGGGGGCCGGGGAGCTGTTTTTT. This encodes CASSYLAGAGELFF.